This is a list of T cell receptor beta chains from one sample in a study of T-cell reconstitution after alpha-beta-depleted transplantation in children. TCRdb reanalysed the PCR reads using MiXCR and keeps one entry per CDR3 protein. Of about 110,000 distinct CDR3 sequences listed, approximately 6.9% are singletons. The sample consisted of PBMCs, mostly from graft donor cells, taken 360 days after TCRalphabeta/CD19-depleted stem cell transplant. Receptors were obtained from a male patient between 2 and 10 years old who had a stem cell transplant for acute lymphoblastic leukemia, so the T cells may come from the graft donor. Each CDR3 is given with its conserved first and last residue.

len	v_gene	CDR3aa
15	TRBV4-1	CASSQTHREDQPQHF
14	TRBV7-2	CASSLAVTNSPLHF
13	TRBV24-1	CATSDSSTYEQYF
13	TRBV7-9	CASTPQGSNEQYF
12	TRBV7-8	CASSYPTDTQYF
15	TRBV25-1	CASSELAGGDGELFF
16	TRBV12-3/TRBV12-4	CASSSGTARFLGEQFF
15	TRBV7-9	CASSFLKGRTDTQYF
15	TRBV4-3	CASRLEEARGNTIYF
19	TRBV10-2	CASSESGTGWGANTDTQYF